The clone carrying this TCR beta chain has just a few counts. Its antigen is currently unknown. CDR3 length: 16 amino acids. V gave up 4 bases and J gave up 2 bases; unmatched junction bases: 4. The germline gives CDR1 MNHEY, CDR2 SVGEGT. The data were taken from a study of blood T cells in healthy people across ages. Whole-study findings and limits: Correlation between TCR beta diversity and naive T cell percentage was strong. Age showed a roughly linear inverse relationship with TCR beta diversity per million T cells.

For the second PCR, which ran for about 7 to 11 cycles, a sample-barcoded 5' primer and a J-beta primer mix were used. TCRdb called the 5' RACE reads again in MiXCR, with one record for every CDR3 protein. This table holds 1.2 million to 1.5 million distinct CDR3 sequences, 42% found once. Every sample yielded at least 6 million isolated PBMCs. Extracted total RNA amounted to at least 5 micrograms for each sample. This chain links TRBV6-2 or TRBV6-3 with TRBJ2-2; 10 nucleotides agree with TRBD2. The receptor comes from a woman between 18 and 29 years old in good health. Material: blood. CDR3 coding DNA: TGTGCCAGCAGTTCCGGACTAGCGGTAAACACCGGGGAGCTGTTTTTT. It encodes CASSSGLAVNTGELFF.